A single sample gave rise to the 10 T cell receptor beta chains below, sequenced in a study of breast tumors, draining lymph nodes, adjacent tissues. Breast cancer patients provided tissue from their axillary draining lymph nodes. TCRdb itself ran the multiplex PCR reads through MiXCR, one entry per CDR3 protein. The sample lists about 180,000 distinct CDR3 sequences, 30% to 35% occurring once. Material: axillary lymph node tissue. These receptors were collected from a female donor with breast cancer. Some clones in this sample may be carry-over from other donors' samples.

This clonotype was found many times. The chain carries TRBV20-1 and TRBJ2-3, with D possibly TRBD2 on 6 matching bases. The germline CDR1 and CDR2 sequences are DFQATT and SNEGSKA (reference sequence). The CDR3 spans 16 residues. The V end lost 3 bases, the J end lost 4 bases, and 20 bases lay between the germline ends. The CDR3: CSASPLWASEADTQYF. The DNA for the CDR3 is TGCAGTGCTAGTCCCTTGTGGGCTAGCGAGGCAGATACGCAGTATTTT.

About this clonotype: Mismatch with germline at one junction end may stem from a read error. The chain couples TRBV20-1 to TRBJ2-5; possible D gene TRBD2, 5 bases. The CDR3 is 11 residues long. CDR1 and CDR2 from the germline V gene are DFQATT and SNEGSKA (reference sequence). The CDR3 here is CSARVGEAQYF. Here the CDR3 DNA reads TGCAGTGCTAGAGTGGGAGAGGCCCAGTACTTC.

The chain carries TRBV7-2 and TRBJ2-2; 9 positions agree with TRBD2. The CDR3 sequence is 14 residues long. Unmatched junction bases numbered 9, after V lost 5 bases and J lost 11 bases. Germline-derived CDR1 and CDR2 are SGHTA and FQGNSA. CDR3 nucleotide sequence: TGTGCCAGCAGCACAGATAGCGGGGGCGGAGAGCTGTTTTTT. Protein: CASSTDSGGGELFF.

The genes are TRBV2 and TRBJ2-7; 7 positions match TRBD1. Germline trimming cut 8 bases from V and 4 bases from J; bases unmatched to any gene: 2. CDR3 length equals 11 residues. Germline V gives CDR1 SNHLY, CDR2 FYNNEI. The CDR3 here is CASGTVYEQYF. CDR3 DNA: TGTGCCAGCGGGACAGTTTACGAGCAGTACTTC.

There are many counts of this clonotype. The J gene is TRBJ2-1, the V gene TRBV5-4; D is uncertain. The CDR3 length is 15 residues. V was clipped by 4 bases and J by 0 bases, with 11 bases between them. Germline CDR1 and CDR2: SGHNT and YYREEE (reference sequence). DNA of the CDR3: TGTGCCAGCAGCCTAGACGGAGTCTCCTACAATGAGCAGTTCTTC. It translates to CASSLDGVSYNEQFF.

This clonotype appeared once. At one of its ends the junction is not consistent with the germline gene, which may arise from a read error. V usage is TRBV6-6 and J usage is TRBJ1-5; 8 bases are a match to TRBD1. Looked up from germline, CDR1 is MNHNY and CDR2 is SVGAGI (reference sequence). CDR3 length: 18 amino acids. The CDR3 DNA reads TGTGCCAGCAGTACACCACTTGGACAGGGACGGAGCAATCAGCTCCAGCATTTT. It is translated as CASSTPLGQGRSNQLQHF.

This clonotype was recorded at least ten times. The chain is built from TRBV13 and TRBJ1-2; a weak D match, TRBD1 (6 bases). The CDR3 covers 16 residues. From germline, CDR1 is PRHDT and CDR2 FYEKMQ (reference sequence). Trimming removed 0 bases at V and 6 bases at J, with 17 bases between. The DNA of the CDR3 is TGTGCCAGCAGCTTAGGACACAGTATCGGGGGCGATGGCTACACCTTC. The encoded protein is CASSLGHSIGGDGYTF.

In this sample, this clonotype turned up many times. One end of the junction fails to match germline, which may point to a read error. The chain uses TRBV20-1 and TRBJ1-4; the D gene is possibly TRBD1 (6 bases). Germline values: CDR1 DFQATT, CDR2 SNEGSKA (reference sequence). This CDR3 is built from 12 residues. Here the CDR3 reads CSARDYWDTHIF. DNA of the CDR3: TGCAGTGCTAGAGATTATTGGGACACTCACATTTTT.

The sample holds many counts of this clonotype. The rearrangement uses TRBV19 and TRBJ1-2; D gene uncertain. Germline V gene lookup returns CDR1 LNHDA and CDR2 SQIVND (reference sequence). Trimming removed 0 bases at V and 5 bases at J, with 13 bases between. There are 15 residues in the CDR3. In DNA, the CDR3 is TGTGCCAGTAGTATAGATGCCCAACGACCTTATGGCTACACCTTC. The encoded protein is CASSIDAQRPYGYTF.

This clonotype appeared many times. The V gene is TRBV19, the J gene TRBJ2-1; 13 nucleotides line up with TRBD2. CDR1 LNHDA and CDR2 SQIVND come from the germline V gene (reference sequence). J was trimmed by 7 bases and V by 6 bases; bases with no gene match: 6. The length of the CDR3 is 15 residues. The CDR3 nucleotides read TGTGCCAGTAGAGCCGGGACTAGCGGGAATAATGAGCAGTTCTTC. Protein sequence: CASRAGTSGNNEQFF.